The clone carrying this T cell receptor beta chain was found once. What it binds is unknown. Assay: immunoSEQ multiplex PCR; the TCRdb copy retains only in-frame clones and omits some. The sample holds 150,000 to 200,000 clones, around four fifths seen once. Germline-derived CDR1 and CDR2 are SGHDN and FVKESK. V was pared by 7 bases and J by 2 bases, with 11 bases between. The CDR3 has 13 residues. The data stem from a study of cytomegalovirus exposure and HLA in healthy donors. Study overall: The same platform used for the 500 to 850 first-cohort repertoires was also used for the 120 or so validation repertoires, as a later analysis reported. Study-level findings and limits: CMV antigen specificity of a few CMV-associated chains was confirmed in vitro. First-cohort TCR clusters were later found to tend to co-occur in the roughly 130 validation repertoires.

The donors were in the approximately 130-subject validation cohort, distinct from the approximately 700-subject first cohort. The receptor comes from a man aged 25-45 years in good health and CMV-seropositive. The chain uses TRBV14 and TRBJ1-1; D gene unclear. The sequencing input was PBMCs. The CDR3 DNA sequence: TGTGCCAGCAATAGCGGGATTAACACTGAAGCTTTCTTT. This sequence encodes CASNSGINTEAFF.